This T cell receptor (beta chain) was sequenced in a study of vaccination and CD4 T cells after COVID-19. CD4+ T cells that had been cultured provided DNA sequenced with the Oncomine TCR Beta short-read assay. MiXCR, applied by TCRdb to the PCR reads, yields one record per CDR3 protein. The sample carries about 20,000 distinct CDR3 sequences, 60% recorded once. Documented treatment: approximately 10-day PBMC culture with coronavirus spike peptide pools or control peptides (ViraFEST assay). Regarding this clonotype: Its antigen is unidentified.

Germline lookup yields CDR1 SGHTA and CDR2 FQGTGA. CDR3 length equals 17 residues. J gave up 4 bases and V 3 bases, and 11 bases lay outside the gene matches. Material: CD4+ T cells from blood, cultured in vitro, obtained after SARS-CoV-2 vaccination. The V and J genes are TRBV7-3 and TRBJ1-1; 10 positions agree with TRBD1. The receptor was derived from a human donor who had recovered from COVID-19. CDR3 DNA: TGTGCCAGCAGCTTCCCACCGGGACAGGGGAGGGTCACTGAAGCTTTCTTT. Translation: CASSFPPGQGRVTEAFF.